Listed here are 26 T cell receptor beta chains from one sample, sequenced in a study of shared clonotypes between healthy human individuals. The table came from immunoSEQ multiplex PCR; TCRdb's copy has only in-frame clones and leaves some out. Among some 1,400,000 clones listed, around 97% were seen once. The sample taken for sequencing was naive CD4+ T cells sorted from blood. Documented subset: CD45RA+ positively selected. These receptors were collected from a man in his thirties or forties in good health.

This chain joins TRBV6-5 and TRBJ2-7, with 8 bases identical to TRBD1. The CDR3 runs to 14 residues. Trimming removed 4 bases from V and 6 bases from J; junction bases left unmatched: 8. CDR1 and CDR2 (germline): MNHEY, SVGAGI. DNA of the CDR3: TGTGCCAGCAGTTGGGGCAGGGGGCCTGGCGAGCAGTACTTC. Translated: CASSWGRGPGEQYF.

The chain has TRBV20-1 and TRBJ2-7; D remains unclear. This CDR3 region has 11 residues. Germline V gene sequence: CDR1 DFQATT, CDR2 SNEGSKA (reference sequence). The V end lost 2 bases, the J end lost 2 bases, and 4 bases lay between the germline ends. The CDR3 DNA reads TGCAGTGCTAGAAGGCCCTACGAGCAGTACTTC. Amino acid sequence: CSARRPYEQYF.

The genes are TRBV5-4 and TRBJ2-7; TRBD1 matches 9 bases. Germline trimming cut 4 bases from V and 5 bases from J; bases unmatched to any gene: 10. CDR1 is SGHNT, CDR2 YYREEE, per germline (reference sequence). The CDR3 covers 15 residues. The CDR3 DNA reads as TGTGCCAGCAGCCGACGGGACAGGGTCTTCAACGAGCAGTACTTC. Its protein product is CASSRRDRVFNEQYF.

The chain carries TRBV5-4 and TRBJ2-7; TRBD2 matches 10 bases. V gave up 2 bases and J gave up 2 bases; unmatched junction bases: 10. The CDR3 loop spans 17 amino acids. Per the germline V gene, CDR1 is SGHNT and CDR2 is YYREEE (reference sequence). CDR3 amino acids: CASSLGNLAGATYEQYF. CDR3 bases: TGTGCCAGCAGCTTAGGTAACCTAGCGGGGGCGACCTACGAGCAGTACTTC. The entire variable domain, with the rest obtained from reference TRBV5-4 and TRBJ2-7, is as follows: ETGVTQSPTHLIKTRGQQVTLRCSSQSGHNTVSWYQQALGQGPQFIFQYYREEENGRGNFPPRFSGLQFPNYSSELNVNALELDDSALYLCASSLGNLAGATYEQYFGPGTRLTVT.

The V gene is TRBV4-1, the J gene TRBJ1-1; D remains unclear. Germline CDR1 is MGHRA and CDR2 is YSYEKL. Trimming stripped 3 bases from V and 5 bases from J, with 13 bases between. CDR3 size: 14 residues. The CDR3 here is CASSHWATGTEAFF. DNA of the CDR3: TGCGCCAGCAGCCACTGGGCTACGGGAACTGAAGCTTTCTTT.

This chain uses TRBV7-6 with TRBJ2-7, with 9 bases that match TRBD1. The CDR3 is 14 amino acids. V was clipped by 5 bases and J by 3 bases; unmatched bases: 5. CDR1 and CDR2 (germline): SGHVS, FNYEAQ. The CDR3 reads CASSPRQGGYEQYF. The CDR3 DNA reads as TGTGCCAGCAGCCCCCGACAGGGGGGCTACGAGCAGTACTTC.

This chain uses TRBV6-6 with TRBJ2-7; 13 nucleotides match TRBD2. Trimming removed 0 bases from V and 5 bases from J; junction bases left unmatched: 1. Germline assignment: CDR1 MNHNY and CDR2 SVGAGI (reference sequence). There are 15 residues in the CDR3. The CDR3 loop is CASSYSGTSGNEQYF. As DNA, the CDR3 is TGTGCCAGCAGTTACTCAGGGACTAGCGGGAACGAGCAGTACTTC.

J is TRBJ2-7 and V is TRBV4-1; 7 positions agree with TRBD2. Losses at the gene ends were 4 bases for V and 2 bases for J; bases not matched to a gene: 2. The germline gives CDR1 MGHRA, CDR2 YSYEKL. The CDR3 covers 13 residues. CDR3 DNA: TGCGCCAGCAGCCGAGGACTAGCCTACGAGCAGTACTTC. This gives the protein CASSRGLAYEQYF.

The genes are TRBV19 and TRBJ2-3; 10 nucleotides match TRBD2. The V gene end was trimmed by 3 bases and the J gene end by 4 bases; junction bases not matched to a gene: 7. The CDR3 extends over 16 amino acids. Germline values: CDR1 LNHDA, CDR2 SQIVND (reference sequence). The CDR3 DNA follows: TGTGCCAGTAGTATGGGGACTAGCGCCAGCGCAGATACGCAGTATTTT. Its translation: CASSMGTSASADTQYF.

J is TRBJ2-5 and V is TRBV18; D ambiguous. Germline lookup yields CDR1 KGHSH and CDR2 LQKENI. V was shortened by 0 bases and J by 7 bases, with 12 bases between the two germline ends. The CDR3 contains 14 residues. Here the CDR3 reads CASSPPSRTGTQYF. The CDR3 DNA sequence: TGTGCCAGCTCACCACCATCTAGGACGGGGACCCAGTACTTC. The full variable domain, its missing parts supplied by reference TRBV18 and TRBJ2-5, is NAGVMQNPRHLVRRRGQEARLRCSPMKGHSHVYWYRQLPEEGLKFMVYLQKENIIDESGMPKERFSAEFPKEGPSILRIQQVVRGDSAAYFCASSPPSRTGTQYFGPGTRLLVL.

V is TRBV18 and J is TRBJ2-3; D gene ambiguous. Between the trimmed V and J ends, which lost 3 bases and 4 bases, there was a span of 11 bases. The CDR3 length is 14 residues. Germline V gives CDR1 KGHSH, CDR2 LQKENI. The CDR3 loop is CASSPLPNPDTQYF. The CDR3 DNA is TGTGCCAGCTCACCGCTCCCCAACCCAGATACGCAGTATTTT.

This sequence joins TRBV7-2 and TRBJ2-6; D gene uncertain. Trimming pared 2 bases from V and 2 bases from J, leaving 7 bases between. CDR3 length equals 15 residues. The germline CDR1 and CDR2 sequences are SGHTA and FQGNSA. The CDR3 protein is CASSLSSPGANVLTF. The DNA for the CDR3 is TGTGCCAGCAGCTTAAGCTCCCCTGGGGCCAACGTCCTGACTTTC.

The chain combines TRBV30 with TRBJ2-1; D may be TRBD2 (5 bases). V was clipped by 5 bases and J by 0 bases, with 11 bases between them. Germline V gene data show CDR1 as GTSNPN and CDR2 as SVGIG (reference sequence). The CDR3 extends over 14 amino acids. The CDR3 here is CAWDAGRSYNEQFF. DNA of the CDR3: TGTGCCTGGGATGCGGGCCGCTCCTACAATGAGCAGTTCTTC.

The chain employs TRBV18 and TRBJ1-1, with TRBD1 identical over 7 bases. V lost 3 bases and J lost 3; bases outside the gene matches: 13. The CDR3 runs 17 residues. Germline V lookup: CDR1 KGHSH, CDR2 LQKENI. CDR3 sequence reads: CASSPLGQGVWHTEAFF. DNA for the CDR3: TGTGCCAGCTCACCGTTGGGGCAGGGGGTATGGCACACTGAAGCTTTCTTT.

The CDR3 region is CAWSKSSEAFF. CDR3 in DNA: TGTGCCTGGAGTAAGTCCTCTGAAGCTTTCTTT. The gene calls are TRBV30 and TRBJ1-1; no definite D call. Trimming stripped 2 bases from V and 6 bases from J, with 7 bases between. The CDR3 is 11 amino acids. The germline V gene encodes CDR1 GTSNPN and CDR2 SVGIG (reference sequence).

V gene TRBV2 combines with J gene TRBJ2-7, with a weak D call TRBD2 (6 bases). V was cut by 10 bases and J by 6 bases, with 19 bases left in between. This CDR3 contains 13 residues. Germline loops: CDR1 SNHLY, CDR2 FYNNEI. This CDR3 is CANAGLTMGEQYF. Here the CDR3 DNA reads TGTGCCAACGCGGGACTCACCATGGGCGAGCAGTACTTC.

Details on this clone: At one end, the junction sequence differs from germline, possibly due to a read error. The V and J genes are TRBV5-6 and TRBJ2-1; TRBD2 aligns across 7 bases. This CDR3 is 14 amino acids long. Germline CDR1 SGHDT, CDR2 YYEEEE. CDR3: CASSAGTNYNELFF. As DNA, the CDR3 is TGTGCCAGCAGCGCCGGGACTAATTACAATGAGCTGTTCTTC. Looking up the rest from reference TRBV5-6 and TRBJ2-1 gives the full variable domain: DAGVTQSPTHLIKTRGQQVTLRCSPKSGHDTVSWYQQALGQGPQFIFQYYEEEERQRGNFPDRFSGHQFPNYSSELNVNALLLGDSALYLCASSAGTNYNELFFGPGTRLTVL.

The gene calls are TRBV7-6 and TRBJ2-2; 9 bases map to TRBD1. The J segment lost 6 bases and the V segment lost 5 bases, leaving 19 bases of the junction unmatched. The germline gives CDR1 SGHVS, CDR2 FNYEAQ. This CDR3 is 19 amino acids long. The CDR3 nucleotides read TGTGCCAGCAGCGAGAAAGGGACAGGGAGGGTATCAGACGCCGGGGAGCTGTTTTTT. It is translated as CASSEKGTGRVSDAGELFF.

V gene TRBV6-6 combines with J gene TRBJ2-5, with TRBD1 matching 12 bases. Germline assignment: CDR1 MNHNY and CDR2 SVGAGI (reference sequence). V lost 2 bases, J lost 4 bases, and 5 bases stayed unmatched. The CDR3 has 16 residues. The DNA of the CDR3 is TGTGCCAGCAGTTACCTCGGGACAGGGGGCAGAGAGACCCAGTACTTC. As protein: CASSYLGTGGRETQYF.

This clone was seen a few times. The chain is built from TRBV25-1 and TRBJ1-5; possible D gene TRBD1, 5 bases. CDR1 MGHDK and CDR2 SYGVNS come from the germline V gene. CDR3 length: 13 residues. Trimming took off 3 bases at V and 7 bases at J, with 10 bases between the two ends. The CDR3 DNA sequence: TGTGCCAGCAGTGAGGGGTGGGGGCAGCCCCAGCATTTT. Translating it yields CASSEGWGQPQHF.

The V gene is TRBV5-1, the J gene TRBJ2-2, with D perhaps being TRBD1 or TRBD2 (5 bases each). Per germline, CDR1 SGHRS and CDR2 YFSETQ. V lost 4 bases to trimming and J lost 2 bases, with 18 bases between them. This CDR3 is 17 amino acids long. The CDR3, as DNA: TGCGCCAGCAGCCTCCTAGCTCCGGGGCCTAACACCGGGGAGCTGTTTTTT. Its protein product is CASSLLAPGPNTGELFF.

The chain recombines TRBV10-3 with TRBJ2-5, with a tentative D call TRBD1 (5 bases). CDR3 size: 13 residues. The germline V gene has CDR1 ENHRY and CDR2 SYGVKD. The V and J ends lost 9 bases and 0 bases respectively, with 11 bases between them. CDR3 protein: CAMGLGDQETQYF. In nucleotides, the CDR3 is TGTGCCATGGGATTAGGGGACCAAGAGACCCAGTACTTC.

V usage is TRBV7-8 and J usage is TRBJ2-7; 11 positions match TRBD1. Trimming cost V 4 bases and J 0 bases; bases outside gene matches: 11. The CDR3 is 18 amino acids. Per germline, CDR1 SGHVS and CDR2 FQNEAQ. The CDR3 DNA reads TGTGCCAGCAGCTCTACCGGGACAGGGGGTCCAAGCTCCTACGAGCAGTACTTC. It specifies CASSSTGTGGPSSYEQYF.

The V and J genes are TRBV4-1 and TRBJ2-7; D unresolved. Germline V CDR1 and CDR2: MGHRA, YSYEKL. Trimming took off 4 bases at V and 3 bases at J, with 13 bases between the two ends. This CDR3 has 14 amino acids. The CDR3 protein is CASSPLGYNYEQYF. As DNA, the CDR3 is TGCGCCAGCAGCCCCCTTGGGTATAACTACGAGCAGTACTTC.

V usage is TRBV9 and J usage is TRBJ2-3; no clear D. With 0 bases removed from V and 3 bases from J, the gap between germline ends came to 20 bases. Germline V gene sequence: CDR1 SGDLS, CDR2 YYNGEE. This CDR3 comprises 18 residues. CDR3 DNA sequence: TGTGCCAGCAGCGTAGTAGGCCGGGTGGCAGACGAGACAGATACGCAGTATTTT. It specifies CASSVVGRVADETDTQYF.

This chain connects TRBV18 to TRBJ2-1; 9 bases fit TRBD1. This CDR3 has 19 residues. The J segment lost 3 bases and the V segment lost 2 bases, leaving 14 bases of the junction unmatched. Germline assignment: CDR1 KGHSH and CDR2 LQKENI. CDR3 sequence (DNA): TGTGCCAGCTCACCAACAGGGGGCAGCGACTTGAAGGTCTACAATGAGCAGTTCTTC. Amino acid sequence: CASSPTGGSDLKVYNEQFF.